The subject of this entry is one TCR beta chain. Antigen unknown. This entry belongs to a study of cytomegalovirus exposure and HLA in healthy donors. Broader study findings: In an earlier analysis, about 87% or about 30%: the productive usage of most TCR beta V segments. Accurate prediction of HLA-A and HLA-B alleles (for most subjects) was reportedly achieved from TCR beta sequences.

This CDR3 has 20 residues. Germline V gene data show CDR1 as LNHDA and CDR2 as SQIVND (reference sequence). V was clipped by 3 bases and J by 5 bases; unmatched bases: 19. The PCR was carried out with 60 Vbeta primers and 13 Jbeta primers. Repertoires were generated with immunoSEQ multiplex PCR, while TCRdb's copy carries only in-frame clones and drops some. The sample lists some 200,000 clones; about four fifths were seen once. The source material was PBMCs. The receptor was derived from a female donor in good health and CMV-seronegative. The chain is built from TRBV19 and TRBJ1-5, with 10 positions matching TRBD1. The CDR3 coding sequence is TGTGCCAGTAGTATGGGGCTTACCGGGACAGGGGTGATGCTGTATCAGCCCCAGCATTTT. This translates into CASSMGLTGTGVMLYQPQHF.